This entry describes one T cell receptor (beta chain). The antigen is undetermined. Clones were read by immunoSEQ multiplex PCR, and TCRdb kept only the in-frame ones, dropping some. The sample gives about 110,000 clones, 87% of which show up once; roughly 4.3% is in the top ten. This specimen belongs to a study of T cell responses to AZD1222 COVID-19 vaccine. Study-wide points: The peak T cell response came first, and repertoires were sampled only after it. Donors in the cohort were predominantly white British and more often female, and clonal diversity was possibly underestimated. Spike-specific TCR breadth rose after two AZD1222 doses, and depth rose as well. Recipients of AZD1222 seropositive at baseline numbered only 6 or 7.

The CDR3 runs 15 residues. Germline-derived CDR1 and CDR2 are SGDLS and YYNGEE. The V and J ends lost 0 bases and 5 bases respectively, with 12 bases between them. The sequence was obtained from an adult in good health. Here the sequenced sample was peripheral blood, taken on day 0 of AZD1222 vaccination. V usage is TRBV9 and J usage is TRBJ1-5; no firm D call. Here the CDR3 reads CASSVGAGLYQPQHF. Here the CDR3 DNA reads TGTGCCAGCAGCGTAGGAGCAGGACTCTATCAGCCCCAGCATTTT.